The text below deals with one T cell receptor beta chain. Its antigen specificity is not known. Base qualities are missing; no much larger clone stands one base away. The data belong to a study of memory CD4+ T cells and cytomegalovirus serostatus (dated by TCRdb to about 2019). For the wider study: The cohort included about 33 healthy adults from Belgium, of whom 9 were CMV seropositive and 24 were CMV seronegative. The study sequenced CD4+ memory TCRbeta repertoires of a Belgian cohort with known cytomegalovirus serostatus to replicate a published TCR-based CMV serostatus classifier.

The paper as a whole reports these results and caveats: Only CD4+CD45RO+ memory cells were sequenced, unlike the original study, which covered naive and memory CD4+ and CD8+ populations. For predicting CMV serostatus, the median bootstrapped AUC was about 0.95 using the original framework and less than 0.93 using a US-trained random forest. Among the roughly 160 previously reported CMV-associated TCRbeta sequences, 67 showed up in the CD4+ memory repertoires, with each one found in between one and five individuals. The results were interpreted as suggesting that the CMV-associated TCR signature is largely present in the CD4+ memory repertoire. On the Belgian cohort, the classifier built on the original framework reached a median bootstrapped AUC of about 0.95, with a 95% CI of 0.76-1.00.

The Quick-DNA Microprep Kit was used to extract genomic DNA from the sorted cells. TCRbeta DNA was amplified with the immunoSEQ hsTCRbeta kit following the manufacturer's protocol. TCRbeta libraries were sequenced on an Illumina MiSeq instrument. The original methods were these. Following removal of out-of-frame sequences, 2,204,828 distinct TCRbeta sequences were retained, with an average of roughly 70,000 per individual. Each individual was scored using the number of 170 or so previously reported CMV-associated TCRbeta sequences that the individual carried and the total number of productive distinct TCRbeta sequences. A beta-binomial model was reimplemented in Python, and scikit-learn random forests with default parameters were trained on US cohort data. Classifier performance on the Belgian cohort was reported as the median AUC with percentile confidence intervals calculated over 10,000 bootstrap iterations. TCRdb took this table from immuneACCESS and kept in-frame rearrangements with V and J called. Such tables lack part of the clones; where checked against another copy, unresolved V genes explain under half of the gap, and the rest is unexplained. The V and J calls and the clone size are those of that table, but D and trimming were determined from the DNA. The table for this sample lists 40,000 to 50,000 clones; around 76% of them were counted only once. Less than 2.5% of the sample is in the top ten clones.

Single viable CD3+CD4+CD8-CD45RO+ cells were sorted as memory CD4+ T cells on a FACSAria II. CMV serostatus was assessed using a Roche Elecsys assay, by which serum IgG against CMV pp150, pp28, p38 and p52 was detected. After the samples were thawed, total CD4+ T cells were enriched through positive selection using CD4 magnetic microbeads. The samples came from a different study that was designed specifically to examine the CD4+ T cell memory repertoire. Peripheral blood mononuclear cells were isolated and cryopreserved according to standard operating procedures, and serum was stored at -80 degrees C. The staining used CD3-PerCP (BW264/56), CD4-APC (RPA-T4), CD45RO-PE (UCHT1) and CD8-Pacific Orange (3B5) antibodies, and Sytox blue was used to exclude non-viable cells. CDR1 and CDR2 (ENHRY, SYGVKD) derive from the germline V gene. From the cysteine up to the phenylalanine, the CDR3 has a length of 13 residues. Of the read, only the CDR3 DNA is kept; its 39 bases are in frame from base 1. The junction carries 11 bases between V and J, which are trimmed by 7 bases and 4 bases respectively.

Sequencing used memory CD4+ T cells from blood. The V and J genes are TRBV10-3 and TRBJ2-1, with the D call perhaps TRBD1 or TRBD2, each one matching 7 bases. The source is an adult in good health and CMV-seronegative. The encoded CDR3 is CAITGGGYNEQFF. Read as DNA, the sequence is TGTGCCATCACAGGGGGGGGATACAATGAGCAGTTCTTC.